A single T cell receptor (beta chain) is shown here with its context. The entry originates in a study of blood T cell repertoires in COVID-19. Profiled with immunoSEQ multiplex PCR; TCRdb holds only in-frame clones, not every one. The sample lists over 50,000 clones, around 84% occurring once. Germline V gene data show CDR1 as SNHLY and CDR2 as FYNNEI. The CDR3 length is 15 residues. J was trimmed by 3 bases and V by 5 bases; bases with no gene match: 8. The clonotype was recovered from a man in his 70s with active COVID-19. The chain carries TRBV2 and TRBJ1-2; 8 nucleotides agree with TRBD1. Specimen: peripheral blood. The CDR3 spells CASSYSSQGDYGYTF. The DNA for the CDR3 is TGTGCCAGCAGTTACTCTTCACAGGGGGACTATGGCTACACCTTC.